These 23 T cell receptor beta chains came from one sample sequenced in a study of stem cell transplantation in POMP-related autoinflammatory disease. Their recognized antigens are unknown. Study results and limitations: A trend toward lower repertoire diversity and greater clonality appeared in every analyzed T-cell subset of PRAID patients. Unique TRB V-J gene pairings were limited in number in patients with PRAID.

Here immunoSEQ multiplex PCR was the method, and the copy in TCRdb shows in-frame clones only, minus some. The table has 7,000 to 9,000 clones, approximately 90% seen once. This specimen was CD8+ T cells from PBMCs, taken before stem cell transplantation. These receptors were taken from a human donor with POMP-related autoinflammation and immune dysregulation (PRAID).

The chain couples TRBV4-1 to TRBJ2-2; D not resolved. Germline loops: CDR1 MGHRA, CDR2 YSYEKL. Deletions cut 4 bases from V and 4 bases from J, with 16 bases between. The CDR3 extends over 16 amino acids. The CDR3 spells CASSPGRQMITGELFF. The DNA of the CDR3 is TGCGCCAGCAGCCCCGGGCGTCAGATGATCACCGGGGAGCTGTTTTTT.

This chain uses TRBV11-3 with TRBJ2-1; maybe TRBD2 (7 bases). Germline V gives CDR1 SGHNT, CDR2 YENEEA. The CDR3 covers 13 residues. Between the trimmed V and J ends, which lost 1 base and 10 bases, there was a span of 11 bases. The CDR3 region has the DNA TGTGCCAGCAGCTTAGCGGGGGGCCCAGAGCAGTTCTTC. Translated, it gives CASSLAGGPEQFF. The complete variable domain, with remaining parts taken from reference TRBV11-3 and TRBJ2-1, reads EAGVVQSPRYKIIEKKQPVAFWCNPISGHNTLYWYLQNLGQGPELLIRYENEEAVDDSQLPKDRFSAERLKGVDSTLKIQPAELGDSAVYLCASSLAGGPEQFFGPGTRLTVL.

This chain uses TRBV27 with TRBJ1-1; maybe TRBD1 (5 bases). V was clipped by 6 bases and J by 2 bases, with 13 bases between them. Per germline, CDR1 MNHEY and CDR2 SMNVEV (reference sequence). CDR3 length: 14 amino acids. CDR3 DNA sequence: TGTGCCAGCAGCCCGGGGAGGGGCAACACTGAAGCTTTCTTT. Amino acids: CASSPGRGNTEAFF.

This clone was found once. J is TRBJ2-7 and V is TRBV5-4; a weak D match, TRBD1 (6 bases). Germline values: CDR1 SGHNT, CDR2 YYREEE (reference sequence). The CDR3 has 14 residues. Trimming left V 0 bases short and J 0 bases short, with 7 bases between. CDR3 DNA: TGTGCCAGCAGCTTGGGGGACACCTCCTACGAGCAGTACTTC. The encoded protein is CASSLGDTSYEQYF. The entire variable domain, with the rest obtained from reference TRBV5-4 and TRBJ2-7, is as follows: ETGVTQSPTHLIKTRGQQVTLRCSSQSGHNTVSWYQQALGQGPQFIFQYYREEENGRGNFPPRFSGLQFPNYSSELNVNALELDDSALYLCASSLGDTSYEQYFGPGTRLTVT.

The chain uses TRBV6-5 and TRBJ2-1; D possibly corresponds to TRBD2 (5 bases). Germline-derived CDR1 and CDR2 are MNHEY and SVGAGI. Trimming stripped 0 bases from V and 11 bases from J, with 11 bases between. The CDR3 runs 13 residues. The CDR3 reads CASSYSLAGKQFF. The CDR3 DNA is TGTGCCAGCAGTTACTCACTCGCGGGCAAGCAGTTCTTC.

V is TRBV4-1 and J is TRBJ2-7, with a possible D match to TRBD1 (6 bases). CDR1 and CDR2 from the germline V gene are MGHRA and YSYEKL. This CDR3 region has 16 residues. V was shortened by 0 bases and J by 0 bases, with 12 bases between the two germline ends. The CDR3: CASSQDPRGVSYEQYF. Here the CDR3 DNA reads TGCGCCAGCAGCCAAGACCCCAGGGGAGTCTCCTACGAGCAGTACTTC.

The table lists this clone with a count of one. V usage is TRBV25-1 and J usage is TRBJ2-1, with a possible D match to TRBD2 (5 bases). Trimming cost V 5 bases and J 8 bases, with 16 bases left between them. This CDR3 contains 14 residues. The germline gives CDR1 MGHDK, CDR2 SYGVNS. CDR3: CASSPSTLGDEQFF. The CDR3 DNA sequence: TGTGCCAGCAGTCCTAGCACCCTCGGGGATGAGCAGTTCTTC.

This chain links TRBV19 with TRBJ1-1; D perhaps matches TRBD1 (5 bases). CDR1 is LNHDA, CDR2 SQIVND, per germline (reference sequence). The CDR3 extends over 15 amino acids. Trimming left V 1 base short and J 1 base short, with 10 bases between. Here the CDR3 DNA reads TGTGCCAGTAGTATAGGCTCGACAGCGAACACTGAAGCTTTCTTT. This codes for CASSIGSTANTEAFF.

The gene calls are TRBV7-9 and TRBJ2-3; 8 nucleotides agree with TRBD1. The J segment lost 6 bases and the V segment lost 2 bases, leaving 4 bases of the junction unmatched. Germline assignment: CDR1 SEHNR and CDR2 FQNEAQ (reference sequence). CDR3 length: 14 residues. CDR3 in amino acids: CASSLLTGVDTQYF. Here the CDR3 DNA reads TGTGCCAGCAGCTTACTGACAGGGGTGGATACGCAGTATTTT.

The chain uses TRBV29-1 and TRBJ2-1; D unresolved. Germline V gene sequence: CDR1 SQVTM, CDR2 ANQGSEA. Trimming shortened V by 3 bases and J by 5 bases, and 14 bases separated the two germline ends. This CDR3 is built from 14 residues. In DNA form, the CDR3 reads TGCAGCGTTGAGGAGACGGAAGCCCACAATGAGCAGTTCTTC. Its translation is CSVEETEAHNEQFF.

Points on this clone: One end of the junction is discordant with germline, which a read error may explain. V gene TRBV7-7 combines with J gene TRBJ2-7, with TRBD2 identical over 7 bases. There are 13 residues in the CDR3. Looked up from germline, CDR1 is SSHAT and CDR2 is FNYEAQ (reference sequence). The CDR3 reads CASSPIAGYEQYF. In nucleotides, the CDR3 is TGTGCTAGCAGCCCCATAGCGGGCTACGAGCAGTACTTC.

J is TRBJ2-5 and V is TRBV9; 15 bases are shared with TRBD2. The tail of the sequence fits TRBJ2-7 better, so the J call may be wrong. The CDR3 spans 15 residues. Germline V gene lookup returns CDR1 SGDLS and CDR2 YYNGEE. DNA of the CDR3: TGTGCCAGCAGCGTCGGGACTAGCGGGAGGTACGAGCAGTACTTC. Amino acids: CASSVGTSGRYEQYF.

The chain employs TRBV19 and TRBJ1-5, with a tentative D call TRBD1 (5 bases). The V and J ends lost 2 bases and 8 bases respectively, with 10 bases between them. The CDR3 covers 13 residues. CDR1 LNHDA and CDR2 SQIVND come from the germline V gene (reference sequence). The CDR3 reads CASSILPGEPQHF. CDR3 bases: TGTGCCAGTAGTATATTACCGGGGGAGCCCCAGCATTTT. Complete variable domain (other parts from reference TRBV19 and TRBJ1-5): DGGITQSPKYLFRKEGQNVTLSCEQNLNHDAMYWYRQDPGQGLRLIYYSQIVNDFQKGDIAEGYSVSREKKESFPLTVTSAQKNPTAFYLCASSILPGEPQHFGDGTRLSIL.

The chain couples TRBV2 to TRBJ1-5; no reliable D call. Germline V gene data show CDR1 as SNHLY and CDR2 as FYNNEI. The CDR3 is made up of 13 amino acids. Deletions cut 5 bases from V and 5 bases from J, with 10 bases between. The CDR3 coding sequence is TGTGCCAGCAGTTCTAGGTCCTATCAGCCCCAGCATTTT. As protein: CASSSRSYQPQHF.

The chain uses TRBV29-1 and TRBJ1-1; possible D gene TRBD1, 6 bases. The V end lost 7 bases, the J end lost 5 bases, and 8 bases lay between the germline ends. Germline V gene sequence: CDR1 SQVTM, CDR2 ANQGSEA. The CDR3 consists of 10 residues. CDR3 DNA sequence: TGCAGCGGAGGGGGGACTGAAGCTTTCTTT. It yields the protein CSGGGTEAFF.

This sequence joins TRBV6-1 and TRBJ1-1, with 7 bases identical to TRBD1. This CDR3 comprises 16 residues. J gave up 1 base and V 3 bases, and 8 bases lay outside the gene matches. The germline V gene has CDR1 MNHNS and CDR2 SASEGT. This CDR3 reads CASSERPTGPNTEAFF. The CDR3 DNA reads TGTGCCAGCAGTGAGCGGCCGACAGGGCCGAACACTGAAGCTTTCTTT.

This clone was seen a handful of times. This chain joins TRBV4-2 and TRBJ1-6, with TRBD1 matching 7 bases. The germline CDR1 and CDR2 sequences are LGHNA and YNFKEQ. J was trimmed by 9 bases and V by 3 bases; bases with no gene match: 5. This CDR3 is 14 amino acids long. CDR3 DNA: TGTGCCAGCAGCCACCCTAGACAGGGTTCACCCCTCCACTTT. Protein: CASSHPRQGSPLHF.

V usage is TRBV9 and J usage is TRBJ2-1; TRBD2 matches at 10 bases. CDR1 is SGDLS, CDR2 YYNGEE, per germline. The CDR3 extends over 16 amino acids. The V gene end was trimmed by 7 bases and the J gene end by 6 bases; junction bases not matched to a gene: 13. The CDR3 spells CASEGAASGSFNEQFF. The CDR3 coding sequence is TGTGCCAGCGAGGGTGCGGCTAGCGGGAGCTTCAATGAGCAGTTCTTC.

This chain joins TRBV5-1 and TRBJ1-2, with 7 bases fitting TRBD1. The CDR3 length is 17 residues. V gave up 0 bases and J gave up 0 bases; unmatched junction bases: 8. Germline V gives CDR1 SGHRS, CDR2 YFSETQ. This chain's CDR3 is CASSLDYRDSSNYGYTF. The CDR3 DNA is TGCGCCAGCAGCTTGGATTATAGGGACAGTTCTAACTATGGCTACACCTTC.

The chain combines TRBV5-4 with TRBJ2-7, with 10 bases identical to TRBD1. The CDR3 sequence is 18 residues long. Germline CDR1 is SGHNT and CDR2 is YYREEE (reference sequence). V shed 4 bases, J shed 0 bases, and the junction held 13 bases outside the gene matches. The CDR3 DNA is TGTGCCAGCAGCCTAAGCCCGACCGGGACAGGGGTCTCCTACGAGCAGTACTTC. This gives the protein CASSLSPTGTGVSYEQYF.

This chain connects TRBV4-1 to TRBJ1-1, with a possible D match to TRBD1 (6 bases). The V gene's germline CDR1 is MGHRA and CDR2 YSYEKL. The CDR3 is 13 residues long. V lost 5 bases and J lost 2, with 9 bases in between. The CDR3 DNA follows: TGCGCCAGCAGCGTGACAGGAAACACTGAAGCTTTCTTT. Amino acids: CASSVTGNTEAFF.

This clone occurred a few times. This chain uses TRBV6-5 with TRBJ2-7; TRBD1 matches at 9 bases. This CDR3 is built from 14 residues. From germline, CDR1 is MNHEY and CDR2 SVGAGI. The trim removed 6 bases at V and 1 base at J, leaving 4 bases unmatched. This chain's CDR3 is CASRPGQGSYEQYF. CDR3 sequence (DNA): TGTGCCAGCAGACCTGGACAGGGGTCCTACGAGCAGTACTTC.

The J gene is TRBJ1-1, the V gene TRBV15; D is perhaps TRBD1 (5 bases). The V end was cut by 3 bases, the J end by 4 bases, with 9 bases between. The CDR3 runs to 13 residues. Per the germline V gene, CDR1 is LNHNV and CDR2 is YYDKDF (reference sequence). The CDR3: CATSSKGSTEAFF. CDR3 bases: TGTGCCACCAGCAGTAAGGGGTCCACTGAAGCTTTCTTT.